This TCR beta chain was captured in a study of CD8 T cells in ankylosing spondylitis. General study findings and limits: In reactive arthritis synovial fluid and blood, some motif variants had been reported before. Disease-linked clones reportedly concentrated significantly in matched ankylosing spondylitis synovial fluid.

Note on this clonotype: Its specificity is unknown.

Libraries of TCR beta came from quantitative 5'-RACE with molecular barcodes. TCRdb passed the 5' RACE reads through MiXCR, listing each CDR3 protein once. The profile shows about 300,000 distinct CDR3 sequences, about 20% of them singletons. Trimming took off 5 bases at V and 7 bases at J, with 12 bases between the two ends. The germline gives CDR1 MNHEY, CDR2 SMNVEV (reference sequence). The CDR3 runs to 14 residues. Input material: blood, either unsorted or a sorted T cell fraction (not recorded which). The receptor was derived from a female donor with ankylosing spondylitis or in good health (not recorded which). The chain joins TRBV27 to TRBJ1-6, with D possibly matching TRBD1 (5 bases). The CDR3 nucleotides are TGTGCCAGCAGTCAGGGTCCTAAAAATTCACCCCTCCACTTT. This gives the protein CASSQGPKNSPLHF.